The 30 T cell receptor beta chains given below trace back to one sample, sequenced in a study of post-analysis software for immune sequencing data. Included in the TCR beta cDNA libraries were unique molecular identifiers. One entry per CDR3 protein results from TCRdb running MiXCR on the PCR reads. The sample includes under 200,000 distinct CDR3 sequences, approximately 28% of them seen just once. These receptors' targets are unknown. Study-wide results and caveats: Relative to controls, patients had a handful of TRBV segments at higher frequency, with TRBV5-6, TRBV5-1 and TRBV20-1 among these.

Material: blood. The receptors here all came from a girl younger than 18 with multiple sclerosis.

This clonotype was counted between two and nine times. The chain joins TRBV7-9 to TRBJ1-2, with TRBD1 identical over 11 bases. Germline V gene data show CDR1 as SEHNR and CDR2 as FQNEAQ (reference sequence). J was trimmed by 2 bases and V by 5 bases; bases with no gene match: 4. This CDR3 contains 15 residues. CDR3 in DNA: TGTGCCAGCAGCAACCGGGACAGGGGGAACTATGGCTACACCTTC. It is translated as CASSNRDRGNYGYTF.

With regard to this clonotype: Just one base apart from a much larger clone, this may be a read error. CDR3 residues: CTSSEIENQPQHF. As DNA, the CDR3 is TGTACCAGCAGTGAAATAGAGAATCAGCCCCAGCATTTT. The rearrangement joins TRBV6-1 to TRBJ1-5; D is undetermined. The CDR3 runs to 13 residues. Looked up from germline, CDR1 is MNHNS and CDR2 is SASEGT.

The rearrangement uses TRBV12-3 or TRBV12-4 and TRBJ1-1; weak D call: TRBD1 (6 bases). V dropped 4 bases and J dropped 2 bases, with 17 bases sitting between them. The CDR3 extends over 16 amino acids. The chain's CDR3 is CASSYKVGGPNTEAFF. In DNA, the CDR3 is TGTGCCAGCAGTTATAAGGTTGGGGGGCCTAACACTGAAGCTTTCTTT.

This clonotype was counted a few times. The chain joins TRBV10-3 to TRBJ2-3, with D uncertain. Germline CDR1 is ENHRY and CDR2 is SYGVKD. V was cut by 7 bases and J by 4 bases, with 6 bases left in between. This CDR3 spans 11 amino acids. CDR3 DNA sequence: TGTGCCATCATGTGGTCAGATACGCAGTATTTT. Its translation: CAIMWSDTQYF.

The rearrangement uses TRBV3-1 and TRBJ2-4; 8 bases are a match to TRBD2. The trim removed 4 bases at V and 13 bases at J, leaving 15 bases unmatched. The CDR3 is 15 amino acids. Germline-derived CDR1 and CDR2 are LGHDT and YNNKEL (reference sequence). The CDR3 sequence: CASSREAGGDTKQYF. As DNA, the CDR3 is TGTGCCAGCAGCCGAGAGGCGGGGGGCGACACAAAGCAGTACTTC.

This chain links TRBV20-1 with TRBJ2-1; a possible D gene is TRBD2 (6 bases). From germline, CDR1 is DFQATT and CDR2 SNEGSKA (reference sequence). The V and J ends lost 3 bases and 1 base respectively, with 10 bases between them. The CDR3 is 14 residues long. CDR3 in DNA: TGCAGTGCTAGCGGGGGAGAATCCTACAATGAGCAGTTCTTC. Protein product: CSASGGESYNEQFF.

This clonotype appeared many times. This chain connects TRBV7-4 to TRBJ1-5; no firm D call. Per germline, CDR1 SGHVT and CDR2 SQSDAQ. Trimming left V 7 bases short and J 2 bases short, with 15 bases between. The CDR3 extends over 15 amino acids. The CDR3, as DNA: TGTGCCAGCATCAATCCTGACCGGTGCAATCAGCCCCAGCATTTT. Translation: CASINPDRCNQPQHF.

J is TRBJ2-4 and V is TRBV5-1; D is unclear. The J call may be incorrect, as the DNA end agrees better with TRBJ2-7. From germline, CDR1 is SGHRS and CDR2 YFSETQ. The CDR3 spans 13 residues. CDR3 amino acids: CASSLEGLYEQYF. In DNA, the CDR3 is TGCGCCAGCAGCTTGGAGGGCCTCTACGAGCAGTACTTC.

This clonotype was seen many times. The V gene is TRBV7-9, the J gene TRBJ2-7; TRBD1 matches at 12 bases. V lost 4 bases to trimming and J lost 6 bases; unmatched junction nucleotides: 4. This CDR3 has 14 amino acids. The V gene's germline CDR1 is SEHNR and CDR2 FQNEAQ (reference sequence). The CDR3 loop reads CASSYVGQGAEQYF. CDR3 nucleotides: TGTGCCAGCAGCTATGTGGGACAGGGGGCCGAGCAGTACTTC. The full variable domain, in which reference TRBV7-9 and TRBJ2-7 provide the parts outside the CDR3, is DTGVSQNPRHKITKRGQNVTFRCDPISEHNRLYWYRQTLGQGPEFLTYFQNEAQLEKSRLLSDRFSAERPKGSFSTLEIQRTEQGDSAMYLCASSYVGQGAEQYFGPGTRLTVT.

This clonotype was found a few times. The chain combines TRBV5-1 with TRBJ2-5; 10 positions match TRBD1. Germline V gene lookup returns CDR1 SGHRS and CDR2 YFSETQ. J was trimmed by 11 bases and V by 0 bases; bases with no gene match: 13. There are 16 residues in the CDR3. This chain's CDR3 is CASSLVGTGVNNEQYF. Here the CDR3 DNA reads TGCGCCAGCAGCTTGGTCGGGACAGGGGTTAACAATGAGCAGTACTTC.

This clonotype was seen only a few times. V gene TRBV4-1 combines with J gene TRBJ1-2; D unresolved. This CDR3 comprises 15 residues. Germline assignment: CDR1 MGHRA and CDR2 YSYEKL. V lost 0 bases to trimming and J lost 5 bases, with 13 bases between them. CDR3 DNA sequence: TGCGCCAGCAGCCAAGAAGGCCGGGGAACGTATGGCTACACCTTC. As protein: CASSQEGRGTYGYTF.

The gene calls are TRBV5-1 and TRBJ2-3, with D unresolved. This CDR3 region has 13 residues. Trimming shortened V by 0 bases and J by 4 bases, and 6 bases separated the two germline ends. The germline V gene has CDR1 SGHRS and CDR2 YFSETQ. In nucleotides, the CDR3 is TGCGCCAGCAGCTTGGTTCCCTCAGATACGCAGTATTTT. Its translation: CASSLVPSDTQYF.

In this sample, this clonotype turned up many times. The chain has TRBV6-1 and TRBJ2-6, with 12 bases lining up with TRBD2. V gave up 6 bases and J gave up 2 bases; unmatched junction bases: 17. Germline V CDR1 and CDR2: MNHNS, SASEGT. The length of the CDR3 is 21 residues. The CDR3 DNA reads TGTGCCAGCAGCCCCATCGTGGCCCGACTAGCGGGAGAGCCTGGGGCCAACGTCCTGACTTTC. Amino acids: CASSPIVARLAGEPGANVLTF.

This clonotype was seen only a few times. A junction end diverges from the germline sequence, so it may reflect a read error. This rearrangement joins TRBV20-1 to TRBJ1-1, with 7 nucleotides matching TRBD1. Germline assignment: CDR1 DFQATT and CDR2 SNEGSKA (reference sequence). This CDR3 is built from 12 residues. The CDR3 protein is CSARGGYTEAFF. The CDR3 bases are TGCAGTGCAAGAGGGGGCTACACTGAAGCTTTCTTT.

This chain joins TRBV4-1 and TRBJ2-7; 8 bases are a match to TRBD2. The CDR3 loop spans 14 amino acids. Germline lookup yields CDR1 MGHRA and CDR2 YSYEKL. J was trimmed by 4 bases and V by 4 bases; bases with no gene match: 6. The CDR3 region has the DNA TGCGCCAGCAGCCTTCCGGGAGGGCCGTACGAGCAGTACTTC. Its protein is CASSLPGGPYEQYF.

The CDR3 DNA reads as TGTGCCACCAGTGACGCCACCGTTAACTATGGCTACACCTTC. Protein sequence: CATSDATVNYGYTF. This chain links TRBV24-1 with TRBJ1-2; no clear D. V lost 4 bases and J lost 1, with 9 bases in between. The CDR3 spans 14 residues. Germline CDR1 reads KGHDR; CDR2 reads SFDVKD.

The table lists this clonotype with many counts. The chain links TRBV20-1 to TRBJ1-5; D gene uncertain. The V end was cut by 6 bases, the J end by 4 bases, with 13 bases between. Looked up from germline, CDR1 is DFQATT and CDR2 is SNEGSKA (reference sequence). The CDR3 loop spans 13 amino acids. The CDR3 nucleotides are TGCAGTGCCGACGACGGCCTTAATCAGCCCCAGCATTTT. Translating it yields CSADDGLNQPQHF.

This chain links TRBV12-3 or TRBV12-4 with TRBJ2-7; D is undetermined. The CDR3 consists of 14 residues. Trimming took off 5 bases at V and 12 bases at J, with 23 bases between the two ends. For the CDR3, the DNA is TGTGCCAGCAGTACGGACGGTGGGGTGCAGACCCGGTACTTC. It is translated as CASSTDGGVQTRYF.

Ten or more counts support this clonotype. This chain uses TRBV5-1 with TRBJ2-3, with a tentative D call TRBD2 (6 bases). Trimming stripped 5 bases from V and 4 bases from J, with 20 bases between. CDR1 is SGHRS and CDR2 is YFSETQ in the germline V gene. The CDR3 covers 16 residues. CDR3 in amino acids: CASRKLNSGFADTQYF. In DNA form, the CDR3 reads TGCGCCAGCAGAAAGTTAAACAGCGGGTTTGCAGATACGCAGTATTTT.

The sample holds a few counts of this clonotype. This may arise from a read error, as a much more abundant clone is one base away. The V and J genes are TRBV20-1 and TRBJ2-1; D possibly uses TRBD1 or TRBD2 (6 bases each). Trimming cost V 6 bases and J 11 bases, with 29 bases left between them. There are 16 residues in the CDR3. Germline CDR1 is DFQATT and CDR2 is SNEGSKA (reference sequence). In DNA, the CDR3 is TGCAGTGCCCCGGGGGCGTCATCGAACATGGGGAATAAGCAGTTCTTC. It encodes CSAPGASSNMGNKQFF.

This clonotype was found many times. The chain combines TRBV5-1 with TRBJ2-1; maybe TRBD1 (6 bases). Germline V lookup: CDR1 SGHRS, CDR2 YFSETQ. V gave up 4 bases and J gave up 6 bases, with 14 bases separating them. The CDR3 has 14 amino acids. CDR3 in DNA: TGCGCCAGCAGCACCCGGACAGCACTCAATGAGCAGTTCTTC. It yields the protein CASSTRTALNEQFF.

This clonotype was seen repeatedly, ten times or more. J is TRBJ2-7 and V is TRBV12-3 or TRBV12-4, with 8 bases identical to TRBD1. CDR3 length equals 13 residues. J lost 6 bases, V lost 6 bases, and 7 bases had no gene match. This chain's CDR3 is CASRVAQGVEQYF. CDR3 in DNA: TGTGCCAGCAGGGTGGCACAGGGGGTCGAGCAGTACTTC.

The genes are TRBV6-2 or TRBV6-3 and TRBJ1-2; D perhaps matches TRBD1 (5 bases). Trimming stripped 8 bases from V and 3 bases from J, with 16 bases between. Germline CDR1 reads MNHEY; CDR2 reads SVGEGT. The CDR3 sequence is 14 residues long. CDR3 residues: CASCPWGKDYGYTF. The CDR3 coding sequence is TGTGCCAGCTGTCCGTGGGGGAAAGACTATGGCTACACCTTC.

This clonotype was detected ten times or more. This chain links TRBV27 with TRBJ2-7; D might be TRBD1 or TRBD2, each matching 5 bases. Trimming took off 2 bases at V and 0 bases at J, with 11 bases between the two ends. Germline CDR1 is MNHEY and CDR2 is SMNVEV (reference sequence). The CDR3 is made up of 15 amino acids. The CDR3 here is CASSLGTDYSYEQYF. The CDR3 bases are TGTGCCAGCAGTTTAGGGACCGATTACTCCTACGAGCAGTACTTC.

This clonotype was observed at least ten times. DNA of the CDR3: TGCGCCAGCAGCTCGACTAGCGGAAACTACAATGAGCAGTTCTTC. Protein sequence: CASSSTSGNYNEQFF. The V and J genes are TRBV5-1 and TRBJ2-1; 9 bases line up with TRBD2. V shed 3 bases and J 3 bases; nucleotides not matched to a gene: 4. CDR3 length: 15 amino acids. Per the germline V gene, CDR1 is SGHRS and CDR2 is YFSETQ.

This clonotype was counted between two and nine times. The chain couples TRBV9 to TRBJ1-1; 9 positions agree with TRBD1. The CDR3 totals 15 residues. Germline trimming cut 0 bases from V and 9 bases from J; bases unmatched to any gene: 9. In germline, CDR1 is SGDLS, CDR2 YYNGEE. The CDR3 nucleotides read TGTGCCAGCAGCGTAGGGGACAGGGATAAAAGAAAAGCTTTCTTT. Translated: CASSVGDRDKRKAFF.

In its sample, this clonotype was seen many times. The gene calls are TRBV15 and TRBJ2-7; D remains ambiguous. The CDR3 has 14 amino acids. V lost 1 base to trimming and J lost 0 bases, with 7 bases between them. Germline V gene lookup returns CDR1 LNHNV and CDR2 YYDKDF (reference sequence). The CDR3 protein is CATSRGRSSYEQYF. CDR3 nucleotide sequence: TGTGCCACCAGCAGAGGACGGAGCTCCTACGAGCAGTACTTC.

This clonotype has a handful of counts. The gene calls are TRBV4-1 and TRBJ1-3; 8 bases align to TRBD1. This CDR3 has 15 amino acids. The germline V gene encodes CDR1 MGHRA and CDR2 YSYEKL. With V trimmed by 3 bases and J by 0 bases, 1 base remained unmatched. The CDR3 coding sequence is TGCGCCAGCAGCCAGGGACAGGCCTCTGGAAACACCATATATTTT. Translating it yields CASSQGQASGNTIYF.

Points on this clonotype: This may come from a read error, since a much larger clone is one base off. The chain employs TRBV7-2 and TRBJ2-5, with D perhaps matching TRBD1 (6 bases). The last part of the DNA fits TRBJ2-7 better; the J call may be wrong. The CDR3 loop spans 14 amino acids. CDR1 is SGHTA, CDR2 FQGNSA, per germline. The CDR3 protein is CASNSQGFPPEQYF. CDR3 bases: TGTGCCAGCAATTCTCAGGGGTTCCCACCCGAGCAGTACTTC.

Only a few counts were recorded for this clonotype. At one end the junction does not follow the germline gene, possibly because of a read error. V gene TRBV7-3 combines with J gene TRBJ2-1, with D perhaps TRBD2 (5 bases). This CDR3 is built from 16 residues. Germline V CDR1 and CDR2: SGHTA, FQGTGA. As DNA, the CDR3 is TGTGTCAGCAGCTTTTCGGGGTCCAGCTCCTACAATGAGCAGTTCTTC. Translation gives CVSSFSGSSSYNEQFF.